This entry concerns a single TCR beta chain. CDR1 is SGHRS and CDR2 is YFSETQ in the germline V gene. This CDR3 contains 18 residues. Trimming at V came to 4 bases and at J to 5 bases, leaving 21 bases not matched to a gene. This entry comes from a study of identifying expanded T cells in peripheral blood. The repertoire was sequenced with immunoSEQ multiplex PCR; TCRdb's copy has only in-frame clones and lacks some. The sample consists of 75,000 to 90,000 clones, 85% to 90% of them appearing once. The TCR sequence derives from a person aged 18 to 75 in good health. The chain recombines TRBV5-1 with TRBJ2-7; TRBD1 matches at 7 bases. Sequencing was carried out using blood. The CDR3 reads CASSRGTVSWGIRHEQYF. CDR3 coding DNA: TGCGCCAGCAGCAGGGGGACAGTTTCTTGGGGGATCCGCCACGAGCAGTACTTC.